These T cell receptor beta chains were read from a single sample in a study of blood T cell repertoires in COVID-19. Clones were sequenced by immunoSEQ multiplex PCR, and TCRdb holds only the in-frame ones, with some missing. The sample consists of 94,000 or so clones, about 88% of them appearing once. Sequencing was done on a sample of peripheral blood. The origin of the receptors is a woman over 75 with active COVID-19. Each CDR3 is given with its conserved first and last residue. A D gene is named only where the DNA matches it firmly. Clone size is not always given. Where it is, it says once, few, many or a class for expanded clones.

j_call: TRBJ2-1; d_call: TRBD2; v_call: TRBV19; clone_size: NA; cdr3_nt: TGTGCCAGTAGTATAGTGGGCGGGAGAAACTACAATGAGCAGTTCTTC; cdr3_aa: CASSIVGGRNYNEQFF
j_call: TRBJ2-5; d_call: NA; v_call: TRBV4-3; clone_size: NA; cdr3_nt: TGCGCCAGCAGCCAAGATCTTGCCGAGGCGACCCAGTACTTC; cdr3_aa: CASSQDLAEATQYF
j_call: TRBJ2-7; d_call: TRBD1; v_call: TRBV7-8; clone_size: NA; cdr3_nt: TGTGCCAGCAGCAAAGGGACAGGCTGGGACGAGCAGTACTTC; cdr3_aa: CASSKGTGWDEQYF
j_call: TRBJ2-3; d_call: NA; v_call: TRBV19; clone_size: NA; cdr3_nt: TGTGCCAGTAGTATAAAGGGAGTTAGCGCAGATACGCAGTATTTT; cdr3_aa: CASSIKGVSADTQYF
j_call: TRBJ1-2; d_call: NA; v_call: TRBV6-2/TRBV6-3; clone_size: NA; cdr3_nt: TGTGCCAGCAGTTACCTCCCTCCGAACCCGGGAGGCTACACCTTC; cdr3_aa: CASSYLPPNPGGYTF
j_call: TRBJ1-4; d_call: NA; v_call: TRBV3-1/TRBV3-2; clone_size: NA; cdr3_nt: TGTGCCAGCAGCCATCGTCCAGTTACAGCTAATGAAAAACTGTTTTTT; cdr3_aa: CASSHRPVTANEKLFF
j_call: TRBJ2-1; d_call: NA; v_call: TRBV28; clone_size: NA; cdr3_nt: TGTGCCAGCAGTTTATTAGCACGCACGTTCTTC; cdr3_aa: CASSLLARTFF
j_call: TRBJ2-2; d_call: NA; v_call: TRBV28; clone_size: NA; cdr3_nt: TGTGCCAGCAGTCGTATCTCGGTCACCGGGGAGCTGTTTTTT; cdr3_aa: CASSRISVTGELFF
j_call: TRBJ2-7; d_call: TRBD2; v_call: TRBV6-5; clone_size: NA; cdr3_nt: TGTGCCAGCAGAAGACTAGCGGGACCTTACGAGCAGTACTTC; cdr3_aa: CASRRLAGPYEQYF
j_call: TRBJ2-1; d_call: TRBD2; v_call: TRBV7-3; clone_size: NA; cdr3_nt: TGTGCCAGCAGCCCTTGGGTAGCGGGGGCTGATGAGCAGTTCTTC; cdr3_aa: CASSPWVAGADEQFF
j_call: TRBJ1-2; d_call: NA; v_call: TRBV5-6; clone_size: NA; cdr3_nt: TGTGCCAGCAGCTCTGTTACAGGGCCCTATGGCTACACCTTC; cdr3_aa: CASSSVTGPYGYTF
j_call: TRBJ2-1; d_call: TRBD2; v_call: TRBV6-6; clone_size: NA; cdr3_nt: TGTGCCAGCAGTCATAGGACTAGCGGGTACAATGAGCAGTTCTTC; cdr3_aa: CASSHRTSGYNEQFF
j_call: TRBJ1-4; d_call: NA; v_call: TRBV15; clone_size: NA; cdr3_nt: TGTGCCACCAGCAGAGATGGTCGAGGAAAACTGTTTTTT; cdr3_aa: CATSRDGRGKLFF
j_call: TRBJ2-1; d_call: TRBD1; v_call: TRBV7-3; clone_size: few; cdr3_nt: TGTGCCAGCAGCGATCGTGGGACAGGGGTCCCCCAGCAGTTCTTC; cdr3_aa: CASSDRGTGVPQQFF
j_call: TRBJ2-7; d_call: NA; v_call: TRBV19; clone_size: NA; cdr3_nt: TGTGCCAGTAGTCCCCCGGGACTTAGCACCTACGAGCAGTACTTC; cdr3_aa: CASSPPGLSTYEQYF
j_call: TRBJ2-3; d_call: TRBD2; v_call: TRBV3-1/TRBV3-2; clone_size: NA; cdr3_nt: TGTGCCAGTCTCCTAGCGGGAGGGCCTCGGGATACGCAGTATTTT; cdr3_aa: CASLLAGGPRDTQYF
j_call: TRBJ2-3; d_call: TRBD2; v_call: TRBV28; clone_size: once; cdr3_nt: TGTGCCAGCAGTTTGACTAGCCGCACAGATACGCAGTATTTT; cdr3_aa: CASSLTSRTDTQYF
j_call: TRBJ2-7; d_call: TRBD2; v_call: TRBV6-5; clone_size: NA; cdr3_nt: TGTGCCACCAAACTAGCGGTGACCTACGAGCAGTACTTC; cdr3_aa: CATKLAVTYEQYF
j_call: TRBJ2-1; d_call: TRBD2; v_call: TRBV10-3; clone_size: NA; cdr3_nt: TGTGCCATCAGACCGGGACTAGCGGGATGGGAGCAGTTCTTC; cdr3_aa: CAIRPGLAGWEQFF
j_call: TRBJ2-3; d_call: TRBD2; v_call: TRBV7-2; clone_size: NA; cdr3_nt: TGTGCCAGCAGCATACTAGCGGGAGGAGATACGCAGTATTTT; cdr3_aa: CASSILAGGDTQYF
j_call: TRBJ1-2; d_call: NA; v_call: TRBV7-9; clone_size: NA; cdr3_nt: TGTGCCAGCAGCTTAATCACGGTGGGCGGCTACACCTTC; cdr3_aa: CASSLITVGGYTF
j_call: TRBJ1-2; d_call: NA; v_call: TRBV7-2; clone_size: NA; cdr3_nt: TGTGCCAGCAGCCAGACAGGACCCACCTATGGCTACACCTTC; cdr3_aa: CASSQTGPTYGYTF
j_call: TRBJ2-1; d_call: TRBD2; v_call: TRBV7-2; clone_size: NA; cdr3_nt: TGTGCCAGCAGCTTAGCGGGCGGGAGATTCAATGAGCAGTTCTTC; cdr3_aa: CASSLAGGRFNEQFF
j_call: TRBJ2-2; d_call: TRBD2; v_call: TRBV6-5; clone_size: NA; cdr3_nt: TGTGCCAGCAGGGCACCGGGACTAGCATTCGGGGAGCTGTTTTTT; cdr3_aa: CASRAPGLAFGELFF
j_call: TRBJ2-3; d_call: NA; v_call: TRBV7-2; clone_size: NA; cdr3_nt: TGTGCCAGCGCATCCCAAGGGGCAGGAAGCACAGATACGCAGTATTTT; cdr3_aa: CASASQGAGSTDTQYF
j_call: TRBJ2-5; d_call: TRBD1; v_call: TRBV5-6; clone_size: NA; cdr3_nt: TGTGCCAACAGCTTTCGGACAGGTAATCAAGAGACCCAGTACTTC; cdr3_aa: CANSFRTGNQETQYF
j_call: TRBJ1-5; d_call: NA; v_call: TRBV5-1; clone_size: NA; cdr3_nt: TGCGCCAGCAGCTTGGCCGGGAATCAGCCCCAGCATTTT; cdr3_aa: CASSLAGNQPQHF
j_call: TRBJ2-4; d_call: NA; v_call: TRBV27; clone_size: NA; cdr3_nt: TGTGCCAGCAGTTTACCGGTTGCCAAAAACATTCAGTACTTC; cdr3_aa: CASSLPVAKNIQYF
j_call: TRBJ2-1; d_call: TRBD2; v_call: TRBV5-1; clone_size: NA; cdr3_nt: TGCGCCAGCAGCTTGGGGGGACTAGCGGGAGTCAATGAGCAGTTCTTC; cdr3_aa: CASSLGGLAGVNEQFF
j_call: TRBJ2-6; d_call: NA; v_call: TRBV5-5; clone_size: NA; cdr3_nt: TGTGCCAGCAGCTTTCAGGGATTTGGGGCCAACGTCCTGACTTTC; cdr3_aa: CASSFQGFGANVLTF
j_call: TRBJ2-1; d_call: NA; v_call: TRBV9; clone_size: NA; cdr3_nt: TGTGCCAGCAGCGTAGGTAGCGTCTCCTACAATGAGCAGTTCTTC; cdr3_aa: CASSVGSVSYNEQFF
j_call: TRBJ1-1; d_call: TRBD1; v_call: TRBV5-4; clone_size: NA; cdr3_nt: TGTGCCAGCAGCTTGGTCTGGGACAGTCTCACTGAAGCTTTCTTT; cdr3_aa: CASSLVWDSLTEAFF
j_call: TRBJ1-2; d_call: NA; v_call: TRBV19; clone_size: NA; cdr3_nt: TGTGCCAGTCGTCGGGGGGCCGACTATGGCTACACCTTC; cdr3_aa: CASRRGADYGYTF
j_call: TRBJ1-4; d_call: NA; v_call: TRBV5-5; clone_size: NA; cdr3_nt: TGTGCCAGCAGCTTGGCCTGGGAGGGTACGGGGAAACTGTTTTTT; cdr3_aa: CASSLAWEGTGKLFF
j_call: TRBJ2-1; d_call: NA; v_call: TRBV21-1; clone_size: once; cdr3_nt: TGTGCCAGCAGCACCCCGGGACTAGCGGACAATGAGCAGTTCTTC; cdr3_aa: CASSTPGLADNEQFF
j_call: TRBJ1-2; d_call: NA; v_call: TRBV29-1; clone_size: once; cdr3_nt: TGCAGCGTTGAAGGCGAAGAACTCTATGGCTACACCTTC; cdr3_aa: CSVEGEELYGYTF
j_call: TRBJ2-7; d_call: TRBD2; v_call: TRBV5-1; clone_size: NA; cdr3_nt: TGCGCCAGCAGCTCGGGACTAGCGGGAGGGCCGGGCGAGCAGTACTTC; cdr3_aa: CASSSGLAGGPGEQYF
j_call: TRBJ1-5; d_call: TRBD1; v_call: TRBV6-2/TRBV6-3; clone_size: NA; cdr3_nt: TGTGCCAGCAGTTACCTTTCCGGGACAGGGAATCAGCCCCAGCATTTT; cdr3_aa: CASSYLSGTGNQPQHF
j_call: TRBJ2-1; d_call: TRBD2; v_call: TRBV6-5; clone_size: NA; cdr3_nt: TGTGCCAGCAAGGGCGGGACTAGCGGCTACAATGAGCAGTTCTTC; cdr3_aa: CASKGGTSGYNEQFF
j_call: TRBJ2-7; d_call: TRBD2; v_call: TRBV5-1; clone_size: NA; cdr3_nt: TGCGCCAGCAGCCCGTTCGGACTGGCGGGAGGGAACGAGCAGTACTTC; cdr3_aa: CASSPFGLAGGNEQYF
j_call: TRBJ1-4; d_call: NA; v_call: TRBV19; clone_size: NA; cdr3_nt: TGTGCCAGTAGTCGACAGTCAACTAATGAAAAACTGTTTTTT; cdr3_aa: CASSRQSTNEKLFF
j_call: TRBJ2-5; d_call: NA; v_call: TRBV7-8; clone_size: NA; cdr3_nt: TGTGCCAGCAGCTTAGGAGAGGAGACCCAGTACTTC; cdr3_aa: CASSLGEETQYF
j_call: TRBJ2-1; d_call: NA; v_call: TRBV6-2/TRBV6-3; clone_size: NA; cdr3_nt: TGTGCCAGCAGTTACTCGAAGAAGGCAGGTGAAACCTACAATGAGCAGTTCTTC; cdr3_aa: CASSYSKKAGETYNEQFF
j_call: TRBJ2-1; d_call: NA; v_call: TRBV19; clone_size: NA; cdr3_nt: TGTGCCAGTAGTATCACCGACTCAAATGAGCAGTTCTTC; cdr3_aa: CASSITDSNEQFF
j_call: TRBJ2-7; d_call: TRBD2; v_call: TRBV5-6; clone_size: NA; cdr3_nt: TGTGCCAGCAGCTTCGCCGGGACTAGCGGTACCTACGAGCAGTACTTC; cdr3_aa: CASSFAGTSGTYEQYF
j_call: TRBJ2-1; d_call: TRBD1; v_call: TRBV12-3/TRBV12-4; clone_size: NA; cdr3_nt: TGTGCCAGCAGACAGGGGGTCTACAATGAGCAGTTCTTC; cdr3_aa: CASRQGVYNEQFF
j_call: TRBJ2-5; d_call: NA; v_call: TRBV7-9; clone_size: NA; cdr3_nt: TGTGCCAGCAGCTTACGTAGGGGTCTCCGACAAGAGACCCAGTACTTC; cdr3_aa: CASSLRRGLRQETQYF
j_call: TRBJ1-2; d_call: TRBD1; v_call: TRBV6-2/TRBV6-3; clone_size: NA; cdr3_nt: TGTGCCAGCAGCTCTCGACCGGGACAGGGGATCTATGGCTACACCTTC; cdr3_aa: CASSSRPGQGIYGYTF
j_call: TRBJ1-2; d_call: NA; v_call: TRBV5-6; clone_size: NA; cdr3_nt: TGTGCCAGCAGCTTGGTGAATCGGGAATCGGGTAACTATGGCTACACCTTC; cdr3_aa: CASSLVNRESGNYGYTF
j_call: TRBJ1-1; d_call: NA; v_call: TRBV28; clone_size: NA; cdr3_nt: TGTGCCAGCCGGGAGGGGCACACTGAAGCTTTCTTT; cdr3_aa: CASREGHTEAFF
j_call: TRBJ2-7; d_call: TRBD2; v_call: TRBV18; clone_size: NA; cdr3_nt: TGTGCCAGCTCACCTGGACTAGCGGACGCCTACGAGCAGTACTTC; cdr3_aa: CASSPGLADAYEQYF
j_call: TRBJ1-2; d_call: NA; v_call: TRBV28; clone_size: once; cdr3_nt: TGTGCCAGCAGTTTAACGGGGTCGAACTATGGCTACACCTTC; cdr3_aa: CASSLTGSNYGYTF
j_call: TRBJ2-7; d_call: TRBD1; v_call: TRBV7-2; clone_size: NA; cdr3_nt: TGTGCCAGCAGCTTCGGGGACAGCAGACTCGGGCAGTACTTC; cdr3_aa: CASSFGDSRLGQYF
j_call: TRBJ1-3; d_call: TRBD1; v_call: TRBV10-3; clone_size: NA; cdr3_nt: TGTGCCATCAGTGCCCGGGACAGGGGTTTCTCTGGAAACACCATATATTTT; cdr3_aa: CAISARDRGFSGNTIYF
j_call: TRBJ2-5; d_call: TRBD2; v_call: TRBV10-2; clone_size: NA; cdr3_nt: TGCGCCAGCAGTGATCTGATAGTAGCGGGCGGGGAGACCCAGTACTTC; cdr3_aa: CASSDLIVAGGETQYF
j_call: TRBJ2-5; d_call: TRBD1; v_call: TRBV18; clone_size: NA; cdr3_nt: TGTGCCAGCTCATTGACAGGGTCGGAGACCCAGTACTTC; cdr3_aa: CASSLTGSETQYF
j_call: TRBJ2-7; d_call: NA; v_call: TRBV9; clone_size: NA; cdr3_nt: TGTGCCAGCAGCGGTAGCCCCGGGGGTCAGGGCTACGAGCAGTACTTC; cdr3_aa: CASSGSPGGQGYEQYF
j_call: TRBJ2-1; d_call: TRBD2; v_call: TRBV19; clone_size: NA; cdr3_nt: TGTGCCAGTAGTATCCGGGGGGGCTACAATGAGCAGTTCTTC; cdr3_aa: CASSIRGGYNEQFF
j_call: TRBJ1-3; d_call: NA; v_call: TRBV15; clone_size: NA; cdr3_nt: TGTGCCACCAGCAGAGATTACTCTGGAAACACCATATATTTT; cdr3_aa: CATSRDYSGNTIYF
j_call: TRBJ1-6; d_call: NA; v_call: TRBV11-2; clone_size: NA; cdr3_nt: TGTGCCAGCAGCCCCACGGGGGGTTTTTATAATTCACCCCTCCACTTT; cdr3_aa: CASSPTGGFYNSPLHF